The 23 T cell receptor beta chains below were found in one sample sequenced in a study of blood T cells in healthy people across ages. Using a J-beta primer mix together with a sample-barcoded 5' primer, a second PCR was run for roughly 7 to 12 cycles. MiXCR was run by TCRdb on the 5' RACE reads, yielding one entry per CDR3 protein. The repertoire includes 800,000 to 900,000 distinct CDR3 sequences, about 62% of them detected once, and about a quarter sits in the top ten. Input material: blood. The source of these receptors is a man aged 30 to 45 in good health.

V is TRBV10-3 and J is TRBJ2-3, with no clear D. The CDR3 loop spans 14 amino acids. Trimming removed 0 bases at V and 6 bases at J, with 10 bases between. Germline CDR1 ENHRY, CDR2 SYGVKD. The CDR3, as DNA: TGTGCCATCAGTGAGTCTGAGAGAGTGGATACGCAGTATTTT. Translated, it gives CAISESERVDTQYF.

In this sample, this clonotype turned up a few times. This chain joins TRBV20-1 and TRBJ2-4, with no clear D. V lost 6 bases to trimming and J lost 0 bases, with 21 bases between them. The CDR3 has 17 amino acids. Germline CDR1 is DFQATT and CDR2 is SNEGSKA (reference sequence). CDR3 coding DNA: TGCAGTGCCACAAAGACCGACCCTGTTCGAGCCAAAAACATTCAGTACTTC. Translating gives CSATKTDPVRAKNIQYF.

V usage is TRBV2 and J usage is TRBJ1-2; possible D gene TRBD1, 5 bases. Trimming stripped 3 bases from V and 3 bases from J, with 11 bases between. The CDR3 is 14 residues long. In germline, CDR1 is SNHLY, CDR2 FYNNEI. This CDR3 is CASSDRVADYGYTF. The CDR3 DNA reads TGTGCCAGCAGTGACAGGGTGGCAGACTATGGCTACACCTTC. Supplemented by reference TRBV2 and TRBJ1-2, the full variable domain reads EPEVTQTPSHQVTQMGQEVILRCVPISNHLYFYWYRQILGQKVEFLVSFYNNEISEKSEIFDDQFSVERPDGSNFTLKIRSTKLEDSAMYFCASSDRVADYGYTFGSGTRLTVV.

The chain has TRBV29-1 and TRBJ1-5, with TRBD1 as a possible D gene (5 bases). V was clipped by 4 bases and J by 3 bases, with 13 bases between them. Germline values: CDR1 SQVTM, CDR2 ANQGSEA. There are 14 residues in the CDR3. CDR3: CSVAGGYSNQPQHF. Written as DNA, the CDR3 is TGCAGCGTTGCGGGGGGGTATTCCAATCAGCCCCAGCATTTT.

This chain connects TRBV10-3 to TRBJ2-1, with D perhaps TRBD1 (5 bases). In germline, CDR1 is ENHRY, CDR2 SYGVKD. V was pared by 0 bases and J by 7 bases, with 16 bases between. The CDR3 runs to 16 residues. The CDR3 here is CAISESGGANSNEQFF. Here the CDR3 DNA reads TGTGCCATCAGTGAGTCGGGTGGGGCTAATTCGAATGAGCAGTTCTTC.

This clonotype was observed a handful of times. The rearrangement links TRBV27 to TRBJ1-2, with TRBD1 matching 9 bases. The J segment lost 5 bases and the V segment lost 4 bases, leaving 8 bases of the junction unmatched. CDR3 length: 15 amino acids. Germline CDR1 and CDR2: MNHEY and SMNVEV (reference sequence). The CDR3 DNA follows: TGTGCCAGCAGTTCCCGACAGGGGGTGGAGTATGGCTACACCTTC. This gives the protein CASSSRQGVEYGYTF.

This clonotype was seen a few times. The J gene is TRBJ2-1, the V gene TRBV25-1; 12 bases line up with TRBD2. Trimming removed 4 bases from V and 10 bases from J; junction bases left unmatched: 8. CDR3 length: 15 amino acids. Germline values: CDR1 MGHDK, CDR2 SYGVNS. DNA of the CDR3: TGTGCCAGCAGTGCGCGACTAGCGGGGGCGGGGGAGCAGTTCTTC. Translated: CASSARLAGAGEQFF.

The rearrangement links TRBV7-2 to TRBJ2-5, with D unresolved. The CDR3 has 13 amino acids. V shed 6 bases and J shed 4 bases, with 12 bases lying between them. Germline CDR1 is SGHTA and CDR2 is FQGNSA. CDR3 nucleotide sequence: TGTGCCAGCAGACCAACCCCAGGAGAGACCCAGTACTTC. Its translation: CASRPTPGETQYF.

This rearrangement joins TRBV30 to TRBJ1-1, with a tentative D call TRBD1 (5 bases). The CDR3 is 14 amino acids. Germline-derived CDR1 and CDR2 are GTSNPN and SVGIG (reference sequence). Trimming took 4 bases from V and 5 from J, leaving 17 bases between them. CDR3 in amino acids: CAWNPGGGFTEAFF. The DNA for the CDR3 is TGTGCCTGGAACCCCGGGGGGGGATTTACTGAAGCTTTCTTT.

This rearrangement joins TRBV5-1 to TRBJ2-2, with 8 bases lining up with TRBD2. Germline CDR1 SGHRS, CDR2 YFSETQ. This CDR3 spans 16 amino acids. Trimming took 2 bases from V and 2 from J; bases not matched to a gene: 5. DNA of the CDR3: TGCGCCAGCAGCTTTGCAGCGGGGGTAAACACCGGGGAGCTGTTTTTT. Protein sequence: CASSFAAGVNTGELFF. The full variable domain, completed using reference TRBV5-1 and TRBJ2-2, is KAGVTQTPRYLIKTRGQQVTLSCSPISGHRSVSWYQQTPGQGLQFLFEYFSETQRNKGNFPGRFSGRQFSNSRSEMNVSTLELGDSALYLCASSFAAGVNTGELFFGEGSRLTVL.

The chain has TRBV7-2 and TRBJ2-5; 7 bases line up with TRBD1. Germline V gene sequence: CDR1 SGHTA, CDR2 FQGNSA. The CDR3 consists of 16 residues. The V segment lost 4 bases and the J segment 4 bases; nucleotides outside the gene matches: 12. CDR3 in amino acids: CASSSRTGTAPETQYF. Written as DNA, the CDR3 is TGTGCCAGCAGCTCACGCACCGGGACAGCCCCAGAGACCCAGTACTTC.

The sample holds one count of this clonotype. The chain uses TRBV28 and TRBJ2-7; D is possibly TRBD1 (5 bases). The germline V and J ends were trimmed by 1 base and 3 bases, with 10 bases remaining between them. CDR1 is MDHEN, CDR2 SYDVKM, per germline. The CDR3 sequence is 14 residues long. The CDR3 loop is CASSLSREVYEQYF. DNA for the CDR3: TGTGCCAGCAGTTTATCCAGGGAAGTCTACGAGCAGTACTTC. Complete variable domain (other parts from reference TRBV28 and TRBJ2-7): DVKVTQSSRYLVKRTGEKVFLECVQDMDHENMFWYRQDPGLGLRLIYFSYDVKMKEKGDIPEGYSVSREKKERFSLILESASTNQTSMYLCASSLSREVYEQYFGPGTRLTVT.

This clonotype came up a few times. This chain connects TRBV14 to TRBJ2-1; 8 bases agree with TRBD2. This CDR3 is built from 15 residues. Germline CDR1 reads SGHDN; CDR2 reads FVKESK. V shed 6 bases and J 5 bases; nucleotides not matched to a gene: 9. The CDR3 protein is CASRPAGGPDNEQFF. Here the CDR3 DNA reads TGTGCCAGCAGACCGGCGGGGGGTCCCGACAATGAGCAGTTCTTC.

The J gene is TRBJ1-2, the V gene TRBV5-4; 7 bases line up with TRBD1. The CDR3 sequence is 14 residues long. Germline V CDR1 and CDR2: SGHNT, YYREEE (reference sequence). J was trimmed by 4 bases and V by 2 bases; bases with no gene match: 5. In nucleotides, the CDR3 is TGTGCCAGCAGCTTCGCCGACAGGGTCTATGGCTACACCTTC. Protein: CASSFADRVYGYTF.

This clonotype appeared a single time. This chain joins TRBV11-2 and TRBJ2-1, with 12 bases aligning to TRBD2. The CDR3 runs 18 residues. The germline CDR1 and CDR2 sequences are SGHAT and FQNNGV. With 3 bases clipped from V and 0 bases from J, the junction kept 6 bases outside the gene matches. The DNA for the CDR3 is TGTGCCAGCAGCTTGGCTAGCGGGGGGGCCCGCTCCTACAATGAGCAGTTCTTC. This codes for CASSLASGGARSYNEQFF.

J is TRBJ1-2 and V is TRBV29-1; 8 bases fit TRBD1. CDR3 length: 13 amino acids. The V gene's germline CDR1 is SQVTM and CDR2 ANQGSEA. The J segment lost 8 bases and the V segment lost 4 bases, leaving 9 bases of the junction unmatched. The CDR3 is CSVGSSGTGGYTF. The DNA of the CDR3 is TGCAGCGTTGGAAGCTCCGGGACAGGAGGCTACACCTTC.

The genes are TRBV28 and TRBJ2-7, with D possibly being TRBD1 (8 bases). The CDR3 length is 13 residues. Trimming took off 8 bases at V and 2 bases at J, with 13 bases between the two ends. From germline, CDR1 is MDHEN and CDR2 SYDVKM. The DNA of the CDR3 is TGTGCCAGCGGGGAGGGACAGGCCTACGAGCAGTACTTC. Translating gives CASGEGQAYEQYF. The full variable domain, completed using reference TRBV28 and TRBJ2-7, is DVKVTQSSRYLVKRTGEKVFLECVQDMDHENMFWYRQDPGLGLRLIYFSYDVKMKEKGDIPEGYSVSREKKERFSLILESASTNQTSMYLCASGEGQAYEQYFGPGTRLTVT.

The J gene is TRBJ2-1, the V gene TRBV28; tentative D call: TRBD1 (6 bases). V was trimmed by 4 bases and J by 3 bases, leaving 16 bases between them. This CDR3 spans 16 amino acids. Looked up from germline, CDR1 is MDHEN and CDR2 is SYDVKM. CDR3 coding DNA: TGTGCCAGCAGTTCATCGCCAGGGGACGGCTACAATGAGCAGTTCTTC. This gives the protein CASSSSPGDGYNEQFF.

The V call is TRBV6-5, the J call TRBJ1-2, with no clear D. Germline CDR1 MNHEY, CDR2 SVGAGI. CDR3 size: 14 residues. The V end lost 0 bases, the J end lost 8 bases, and 13 bases lay between the germline ends. The CDR3 protein is CASSYSLDQGGYTF. CDR3 bases: TGTGCCAGCAGTTACTCCTTGGACCAAGGAGGCTACACCTTC.

The CDR3: CASRQTNLQETQYF. The CDR3 nucleotides read TGTGCCAGCAGGCAGACTAACCTCCAAGAGACCCAGTACTTC. The chain uses TRBV12-3 or TRBV12-4 and TRBJ2-5, with D possibly matching TRBD2 (5 bases). The CDR3 has 14 residues. With 6 bases removed from V and 1 base from J, the gap between germline ends came to 12 bases.

J is TRBJ2-3 and V is TRBV21-1; the table gives TRBD1 as D, unverified against the DNA. TRBV21-1 represents a pseudogene. The CDR3 is 14 residues long. CDR3 residues: CASSKVPGRGTQYF. In DNA form, the CDR3 reads TGTGCCAGCAGCAAAGTCCCGGGGAGGGGTACGCAGTATTTT.

The chain uses TRBV6-6 and TRBJ2-7; 10 nucleotides align to TRBD1. V lost 7 bases, J lost 4 bases, and 7 bases stayed unmatched. This CDR3 has 14 residues. Germline CDR1 and CDR2: MNHNY and SVGAGI (reference sequence). The CDR3 DNA is TGTGCCAGCACCCCGACAGGGGGCTTATACGAGCAGTACTTC. It specifies CASTPTGGLYEQYF.

This clonotype was picked up a small number of times. V gene TRBV19 combines with J gene TRBJ2-1, with D perhaps TRBD2 (6 bases). CDR1 and CDR2 from the germline V gene are LNHDA and SQIVND (reference sequence). The CDR3 is made up of 16 amino acids. Between the trimmed V and J ends, which lost 7 bases and 10 bases, there was a span of 26 bases. CDR3 sequence reads: CASTHMGTGGSWEQFF. The CDR3, as DNA: TGTGCCAGTACCCACATGGGGACTGGGGGTTCATGGGAGCAGTTCTTC.